This is a list of T cell receptor beta chains from one sample in a study of blood T cell repertoires in COVID-19. This table comes from immunoSEQ multiplex PCR, and its TCRdb copy is limited to in-frame clones, with some not included. The sample comprises fewer than 200,000 clones, approximately 82% of which are singletons, and around 15% rests with the top ten. Sequences were obtained from PBMCs or T cells enriched from blood (not recorded which). The receptors derive from a middle-aged man who had recovered from COVID-19. Each CDR3 is given with its conserved first and last residue. The D gene is left open where the match is weak. Size tells how often a clone was seen (once, few, many) or the class of an expanded clone, and some rows leave it out.

clone size: NA
J gene: TRBJ1-1
D gene: TRBD1
V gene: TRBV11-2
CDR3 DNA: TGTGCCAGCAGCTTGCAACGGACAGGGAACACTGAAGCTTTCTTT
CDR3 protein: CASSLQRTGNTEAFF

clone size: NA
J gene: TRBJ1-4
D gene: TRBD1
V gene: TRBV5-1
CDR3 DNA: TGCGCCAGGCAGGGGGCTAGGGGAAAACTGTTTTTT
CDR3 protein: CARQGARGKLFF

clone size: once
J gene: TRBJ2-7
D gene: TRBD1
V gene: TRBV12-5
CDR3 DNA: TGTGCTAGTGCCAAGGAGTCCCCGGGACAGGAGAACTACGAGCAGTACTTC
CDR3 protein: CASAKESPGQENYEQYF

clone size: NA
J gene: TRBJ2-3
D gene: TRBD2
V gene: TRBV6-6
CDR3 DNA: TGTGCCAGCAGACCAAGACTAGCGGCCACAGATACGCAGTATTTT
CDR3 protein: CASRPRLAATDTQYF

clone size: NA
J gene: TRBJ2-1
D gene: TRBD2
V gene: TRBV24-1
CDR3 DNA: TGTGCCACCAGTGACCCCGGGACTAGCGGGGTTCATGAGCAGTTCTTC
CDR3 protein: CATSDPGTSGVHEQFF

clone size: NA
J gene: TRBJ1-2
D gene: TRBD1
V gene: TRBV24-1
CDR3 DNA: TGTGCCACCAGTGATCCCGGGACAGGGAACTATGGCTACACCTTC
CDR3 protein: CATSDPGTGNYGYTF

clone size: NA
J gene: TRBJ1-3
D gene: TRBD1
V gene: TRBV5-8
CDR3 DNA: TGTGCCAGCAGCAAGGACAGGCCAATCTCTGGAAACACCATATATTTT
CDR3 protein: CASSKDRPISGNTIYF

clone size: many
J gene: TRBJ1-5
D gene: TRBD1
V gene: TRBV6-5
CDR3 DNA: TGTGCCAGCAGACCGGGACAGGAGAGGCAGCCCCAGCATTTT
CDR3 protein: CASRPGQERQPQHF

clone size: NA
J gene: TRBJ2-5
D gene: NA
V gene: TRBV4-1
CDR3 DNA: TGCGCCAGCAGCCCCACCCGGACTAGGGGGAGACAAGAGACCCAGTACTTC
CDR3 protein: CASSPTRTRGRQETQYF

clone size: NA
J gene: TRBJ2-3
D gene: NA
V gene: TRBV6-1
CDR3 DNA: TGTGCCAGCAGTGAGACAGGTCCCACAGATACGCAGTATTTT
CDR3 protein: CASSETGPTDTQYF

clone size: many
J gene: TRBJ1-2
D gene: NA
V gene: TRBV28
CDR3 DNA: TGTGCCAGCAGCACGCAGGGGAGACGTGGCTACACCTTC
CDR3 protein: CASSTQGRRGYTF

clone size: NA
J gene: TRBJ1-4
D gene: TRBD1
V gene: TRBV27
CDR3 DNA: TGTGCCAGCAGTTTTAGACAGGGACTTAATGAAAAACTGTTTTTT
CDR3 protein: CASSFRQGLNEKLFF

clone size: NA
J gene: TRBJ1-6
D gene: TRBD1
V gene: TRBV25-1
CDR3 DNA: TGTGCCAGCAGCCAGACAGGGAAGCGCTATAATTCACCCCTCCACTTT
CDR3 protein: CASSQTGKRYNSPLHF